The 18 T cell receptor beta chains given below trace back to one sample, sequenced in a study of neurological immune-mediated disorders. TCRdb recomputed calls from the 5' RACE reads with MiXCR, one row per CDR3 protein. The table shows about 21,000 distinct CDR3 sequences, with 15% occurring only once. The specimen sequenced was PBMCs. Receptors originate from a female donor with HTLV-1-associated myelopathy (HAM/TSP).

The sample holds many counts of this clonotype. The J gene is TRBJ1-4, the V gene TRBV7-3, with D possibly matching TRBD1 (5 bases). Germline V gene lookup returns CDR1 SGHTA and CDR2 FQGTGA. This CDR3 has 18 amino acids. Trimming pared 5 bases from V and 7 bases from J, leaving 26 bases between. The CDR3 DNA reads TGTGCCAGCAGCGCGGCCGGGACCCCCCCCTCAACTTGTGAAAAACTGTTTTTT. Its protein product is CASSAAGTPPSTCEKLFF.

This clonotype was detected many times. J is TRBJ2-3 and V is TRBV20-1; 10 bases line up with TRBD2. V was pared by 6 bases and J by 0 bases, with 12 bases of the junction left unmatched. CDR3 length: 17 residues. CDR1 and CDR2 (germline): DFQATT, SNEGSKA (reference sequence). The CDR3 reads CSAETSGTFFSTDTQYF. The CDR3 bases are TGCAGTGCGGAAACTAGCGGGACATTCTTTAGCACAGATACGCAGTATTTT.

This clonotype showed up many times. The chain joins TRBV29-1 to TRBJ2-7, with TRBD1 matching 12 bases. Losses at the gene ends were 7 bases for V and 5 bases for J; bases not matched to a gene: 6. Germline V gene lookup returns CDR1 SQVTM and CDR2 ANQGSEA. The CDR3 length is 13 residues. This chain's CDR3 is CSAGGTGGHEQYF. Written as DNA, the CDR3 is TGCAGCGCCGGTGGGACAGGGGGCCACGAGCAGTACTTC.

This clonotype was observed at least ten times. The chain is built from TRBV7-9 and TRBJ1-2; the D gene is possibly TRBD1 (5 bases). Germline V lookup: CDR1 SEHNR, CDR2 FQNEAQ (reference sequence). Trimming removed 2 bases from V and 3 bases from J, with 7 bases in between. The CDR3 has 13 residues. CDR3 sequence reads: CASSLSTDYGYTF. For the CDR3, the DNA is TGTGCCAGCAGCTTATCGACAGACTATGGCTACACCTTC.

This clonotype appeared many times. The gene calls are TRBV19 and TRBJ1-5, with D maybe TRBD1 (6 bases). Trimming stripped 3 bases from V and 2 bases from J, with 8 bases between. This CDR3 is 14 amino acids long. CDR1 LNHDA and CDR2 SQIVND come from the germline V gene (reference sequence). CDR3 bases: TGTGCCAGTAGTATTTCAGGGGGCAATCAGCCCCAGCATTTT. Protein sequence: CASSISGGNQPQHF.

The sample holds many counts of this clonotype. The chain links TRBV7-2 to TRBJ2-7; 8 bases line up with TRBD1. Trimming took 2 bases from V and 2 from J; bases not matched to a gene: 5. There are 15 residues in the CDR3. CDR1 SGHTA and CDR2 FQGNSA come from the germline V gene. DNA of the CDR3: TGTGCCAGCAGCTTATACGGACAGGGTACCTACGAGCAGTACTTC. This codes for CASSLYGQGTYEQYF. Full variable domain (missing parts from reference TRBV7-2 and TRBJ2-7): GAGVSQSPSNKVTEKGKDVELRCDPISGHTALYWYRQSLGQGLEFLIYFQGNSAPDKSGLPSDRFSAERTGGSVSTLTIQRTQQEDSAVYLCASSLYGQGTYEQYFGPGTRLTVT.

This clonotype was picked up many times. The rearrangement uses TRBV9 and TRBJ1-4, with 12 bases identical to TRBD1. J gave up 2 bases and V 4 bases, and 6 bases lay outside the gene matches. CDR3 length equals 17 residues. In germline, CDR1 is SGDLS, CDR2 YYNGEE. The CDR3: CASSLRDRGPTNEKLFF. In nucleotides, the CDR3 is TGTGCCAGCAGCCTGCGGGACAGGGGGCCCACTAATGAAAAACTGTTTTTT.

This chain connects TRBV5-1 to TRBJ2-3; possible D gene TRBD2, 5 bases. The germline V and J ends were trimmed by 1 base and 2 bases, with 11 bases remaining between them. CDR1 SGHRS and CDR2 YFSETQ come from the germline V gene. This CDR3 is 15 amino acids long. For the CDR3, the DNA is TGCGCCAGCAGCTTGCGGATAGCGAACACAGATACGCAGTATTTT. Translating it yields CASSLRIANTDTQYF. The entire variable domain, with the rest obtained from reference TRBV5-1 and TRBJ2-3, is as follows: KAGVTQTPRYLIKTRGQQVTLSCSPISGHRSVSWYQQTPGQGLQFLFEYFSETQRNKGNFPGRFSGRQFSNSRSEMNVSTLELGDSALYLCASSLRIANTDTQYFGPGTRLTVL.

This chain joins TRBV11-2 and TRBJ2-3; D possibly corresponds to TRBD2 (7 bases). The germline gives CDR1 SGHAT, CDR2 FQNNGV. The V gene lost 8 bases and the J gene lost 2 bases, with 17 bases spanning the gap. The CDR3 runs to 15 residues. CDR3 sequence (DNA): TGTGCCAGCGGGGGACTGGGGGGGGCCACAGATACGCAGTATTTT. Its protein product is CASGGLGGATDTQYF. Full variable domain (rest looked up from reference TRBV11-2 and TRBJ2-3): EAGVAQSPRYKIIEKRQSVAFWCNPISGHATLYWYQQILGQGPKLLIQFQNNGVVDDSQLPKDRFSAERLKGVDSTLKIQPAKLEDSAVYLCASGGLGGATDTQYFGPGTRLTVL.

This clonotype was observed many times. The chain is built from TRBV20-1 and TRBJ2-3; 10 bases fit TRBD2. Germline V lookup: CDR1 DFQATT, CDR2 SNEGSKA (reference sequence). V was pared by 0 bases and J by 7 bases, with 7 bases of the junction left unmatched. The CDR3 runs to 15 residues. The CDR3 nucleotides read TGCAGTGCTAGAGACCAAGCGGGGGGGCCAAATACGCAGTATTTT. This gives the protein CSARDQAGGPNTQYF.

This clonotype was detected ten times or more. In nucleotides, the CDR3 is TGTGCCAGCAGCCAAGAGACCCAGTACTTC. This encodes CASSQETQYF. This chain connects TRBV7-9 to TRBJ2-5, with D hard to call. Trimming took off 5 bases at V and 2 bases at J, with 0 bases between the two ends. The germline CDR1 and CDR2 sequences are SEHNR and FQNEAQ (reference sequence). This CDR3 contains 10 residues.

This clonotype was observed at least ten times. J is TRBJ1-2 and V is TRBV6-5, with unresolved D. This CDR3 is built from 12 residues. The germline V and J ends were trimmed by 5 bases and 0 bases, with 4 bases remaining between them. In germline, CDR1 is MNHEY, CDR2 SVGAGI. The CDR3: CASSEANYGYTF. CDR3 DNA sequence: TGTGCCAGCAGTGAAGCTAACTATGGCTACACCTTC.

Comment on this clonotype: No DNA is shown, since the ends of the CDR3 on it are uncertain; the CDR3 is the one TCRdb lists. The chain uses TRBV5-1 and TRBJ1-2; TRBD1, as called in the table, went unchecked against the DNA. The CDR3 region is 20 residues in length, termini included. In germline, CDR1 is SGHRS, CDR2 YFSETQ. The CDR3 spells CASSFYICSASGYSNYGYTF.

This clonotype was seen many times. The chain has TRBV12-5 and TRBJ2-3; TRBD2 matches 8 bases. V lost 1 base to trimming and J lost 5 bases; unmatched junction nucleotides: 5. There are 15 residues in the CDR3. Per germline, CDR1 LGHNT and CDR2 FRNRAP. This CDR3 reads CASGLDGLAGDTQYF. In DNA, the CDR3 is TGTGCTAGTGGTTTGGACGGACTAGCTGGAGATACGCAGTATTTT.

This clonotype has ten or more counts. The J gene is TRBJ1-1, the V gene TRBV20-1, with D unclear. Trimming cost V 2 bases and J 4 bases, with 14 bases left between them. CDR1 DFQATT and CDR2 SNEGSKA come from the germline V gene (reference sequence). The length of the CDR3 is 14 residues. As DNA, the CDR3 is TGCAGTGCTAGACAAGTGGACGTCGGCACTGAAGCTTTCTTT. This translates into CSARQVDVGTEAFF.

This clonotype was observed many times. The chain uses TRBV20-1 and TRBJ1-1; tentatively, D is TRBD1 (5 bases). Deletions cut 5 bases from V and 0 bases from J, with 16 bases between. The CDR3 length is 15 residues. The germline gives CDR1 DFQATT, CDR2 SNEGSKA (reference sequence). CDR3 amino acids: CSASGPGSLNTEAFF. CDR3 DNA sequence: TGCAGTGCTTCGGGACCGGGCAGCTTGAACACTGAAGCTTTCTTT.

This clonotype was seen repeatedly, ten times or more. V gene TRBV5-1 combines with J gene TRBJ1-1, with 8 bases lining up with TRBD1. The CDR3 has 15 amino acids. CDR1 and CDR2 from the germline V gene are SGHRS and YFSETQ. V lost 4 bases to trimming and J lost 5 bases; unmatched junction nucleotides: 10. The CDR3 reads CASSLVQGGSTEAFF. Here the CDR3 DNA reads TGCGCCAGCAGCCTAGTACAGGGGGGATCGACTGAAGCTTTCTTT.

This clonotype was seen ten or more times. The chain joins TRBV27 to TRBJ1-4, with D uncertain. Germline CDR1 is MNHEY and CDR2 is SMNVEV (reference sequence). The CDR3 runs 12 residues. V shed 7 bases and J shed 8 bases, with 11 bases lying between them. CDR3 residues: CASTTMGEKLFF. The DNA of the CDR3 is TGTGCCAGCACCACTATGGGCGAAAAACTGTTTTTT.